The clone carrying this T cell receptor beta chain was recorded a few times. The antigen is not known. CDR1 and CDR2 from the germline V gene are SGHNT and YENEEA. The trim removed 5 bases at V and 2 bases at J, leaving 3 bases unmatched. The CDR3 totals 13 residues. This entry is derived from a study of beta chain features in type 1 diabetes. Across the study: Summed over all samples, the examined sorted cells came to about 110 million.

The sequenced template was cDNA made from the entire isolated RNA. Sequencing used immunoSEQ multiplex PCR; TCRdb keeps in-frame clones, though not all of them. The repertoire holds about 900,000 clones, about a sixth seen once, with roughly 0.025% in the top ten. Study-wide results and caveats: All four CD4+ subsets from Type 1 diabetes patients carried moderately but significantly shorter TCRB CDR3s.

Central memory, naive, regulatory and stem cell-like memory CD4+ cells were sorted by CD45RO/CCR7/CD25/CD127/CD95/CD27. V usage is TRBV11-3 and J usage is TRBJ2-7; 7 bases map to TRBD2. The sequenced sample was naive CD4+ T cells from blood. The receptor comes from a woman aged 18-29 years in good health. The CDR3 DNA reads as TGTGCCAGCAGCGAAGGACTAGCCTACGAGCAGTACTTC. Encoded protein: CASSEGLAYEQYF.